This T cell receptor beta chain was obtained from a study of T cell responses to AZD1222 COVID-19 vaccine. Overall study results and limits: Once two AZD1222 doses were given, Spike-specific TCR breadth and depth went up. With dominance at 160-218 and 743-854, vaccine-associated CD4 TCRs spanned spike.

This CDR3 has 12 amino acids. V was clipped by 4 bases and J by 3 bases, with 6 bases between them. The germline gives CDR1 SNHLY, CDR2 FYNNEI. This clone has only a few counts. No antigen is known for it. The method was immunoSEQ multiplex PCR; TCRdb's version includes in-frame clones alone and lacks a portion of them. The table includes more than 110,000 clones, about 88% detected once. This clonotype was sampled from an adult in good health. The gene calls are TRBV2 and TRBJ1-1, with D hard to call. The source material was peripheral blood, sampled on day 0 of AZD1222 vaccination. The CDR3 is CASSVGYTEAFF. CDR3 sequence (DNA): TGTGCCAGCAGTGTAGGTTACACTGAAGCTTTCTTT.